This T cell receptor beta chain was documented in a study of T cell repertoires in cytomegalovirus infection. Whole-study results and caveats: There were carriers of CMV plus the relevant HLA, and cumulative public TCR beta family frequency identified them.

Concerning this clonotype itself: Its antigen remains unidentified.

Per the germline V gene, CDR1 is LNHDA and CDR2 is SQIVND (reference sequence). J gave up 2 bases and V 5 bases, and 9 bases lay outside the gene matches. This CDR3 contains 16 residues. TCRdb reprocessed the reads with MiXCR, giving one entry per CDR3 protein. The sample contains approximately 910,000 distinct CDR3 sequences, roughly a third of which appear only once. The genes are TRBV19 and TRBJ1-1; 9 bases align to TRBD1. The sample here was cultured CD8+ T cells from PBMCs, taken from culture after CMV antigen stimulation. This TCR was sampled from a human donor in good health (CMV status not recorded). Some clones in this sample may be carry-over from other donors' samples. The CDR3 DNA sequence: TGTGCCAGTAGTCCCGGGACAGGGAAACTTAACACTGAAGCTTTCTTT. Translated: CASSPGTGKLNTEAFF.